This entry lists 25 T cell receptor beta chains sequenced from one sample in a study of blood T cell repertoires in COVID-19. The repertoire was sequenced with immunoSEQ multiplex PCR; TCRdb's copy has only in-frame clones and lacks some. The table has about 130,000 clones, about 78% seen once. The material sequenced was peripheral blood. All receptors come from a man aged 55-75 years who had recovered from COVID-19.

This chain links TRBV7-9 with TRBJ1-1, with TRBD1 matching over 7 bases. The CDR3 runs to 16 residues. J lost 3 bases, V lost 1 base, and 8 bases had no gene match. Germline CDR1 reads SEHNR; CDR2 reads FQNEAQ (reference sequence). The CDR3 DNA reads TGTGCCAGCAGCTTAGGAGGGGGCGGGTGGTACACTGAAGCTTTCTTT. This encodes CASSLGGGGWYTEAFF.

This chain connects TRBV28 to TRBJ1-2; D remains ambiguous. Germline V lookup: CDR1 MDHEN, CDR2 SYDVKM. This CDR3 is built from 11 residues. V dropped 4 bases and J dropped 8 bases, with 8 bases sitting between them. The CDR3: CASSYPRGYTF. The CDR3 region has the DNA TGTGCCAGCAGTTACCCTCGGGGCTACACCTTC.

CDR3 loop: CASSLASTNMNTEAFF. The DNA of the CDR3 is TGCGCCAGCAGCTTGGCGTCTACGAATATGAACACTGAAGCTTTCTTT. The chain uses TRBV5-1 and TRBJ1-1; D ambiguous. Germline CDR1 and CDR2: SGHRS and YFSETQ. The CDR3 contains 16 residues. V lost 0 bases, J lost 0 bases, and 12 bases lay in between.

This chain joins TRBV7-9 and TRBJ2-2, with 8 bases aligning to TRBD2. With 8 bases clipped from V and 7 bases from J, the junction kept 6 bases outside the gene matches. Per the germline V gene, CDR1 is SEHNR and CDR2 is FQNEAQ (reference sequence). The CDR3 has 13 residues. CDR3 nucleotides: TGTGCCAGCCGGCGGGGGGCGGTCGGGGAGCTGTTTTTT. Encoded protein: CASRRGAVGELFF.

V usage is TRBV3-1 (or the pseudogene TRBV3-2) and J usage is TRBJ1-1, with TRBD1 matching 7 bases. CDR1 and CDR2 (germline): LGHDT, YNNKEL (reference sequence). The V and J ends lost 0 bases and 0 bases, in that order; junction bases with no gene match: 4. CDR3 length: 16 residues. CDR3 region: CASSQDRTGLNTEAFF. The CDR3 DNA is TGTGCCAGCAGCCAAGATCGGACAGGTTTGAACACTGAAGCTTTCTTT.

The V call is TRBV7-2, the J call TRBJ1-5; no clear D. In germline, CDR1 is SGHTA, CDR2 FQGNSA. This CDR3 region has 16 residues. The germline V and J ends were trimmed by 0 bases and 0 bases, with 9 bases remaining between them. Here the CDR3 reads CASSLASGVSNQPQHF. For the CDR3, the DNA is TGTGCCAGCAGCTTAGCGTCCGGGGTTAGCAATCAGCCCCAGCATTTT.

The J gene is TRBJ1-1, the V gene TRBV6-5; D is unresolved. This CDR3 has 15 amino acids. Trimming took 4 bases from V and 6 from J, leaving 18 bases between them. Germline CDR1 reads MNHEY; CDR2 reads SVGAGI. CDR3 in amino acids: CASSSQPQMVPEAFF. CDR3 DNA: TGTGCCAGCAGTTCCCAACCACAGATGGTTCCTGAAGCTTTCTTT.

The V gene is TRBV6-2 or TRBV6-3, the J gene TRBJ2-3, with 8 bases lining up with TRBD1. Per germline, CDR1 MNHEY and CDR2 SVGEGT. CDR3 length equals 14 residues. J was trimmed by 1 base and V by 6 bases; bases with no gene match: 3. CDR3 sequence (DNA): TGTGCCAGCAGCCTGGACAGGGGCACAGATACGCAGTATTTT. Protein: CASSLDRGTDTQYF.

The chain employs TRBV27 and TRBJ2-3; 11 nucleotides agree with TRBD2. V lost 6 bases and J lost 7; bases outside the gene matches: 9. In germline, CDR1 is MNHEY, CDR2 SMNVEV (reference sequence). This CDR3 comprises 15 residues. The CDR3 nucleotides are TGTGCCAGCAGGCCCCTAGCGGGGGGCACGAATACGCAGTATTTT. Encoded protein: CASRPLAGGTNTQYF.

This chain links TRBV18 with TRBJ2-3, with 8 bases lining up with TRBD1. The germline CDR1 and CDR2 sequences are KGHSH and LQKENI. The CDR3 length is 15 residues. The V segment lost 6 bases and the J segment 5 bases; nucleotides outside the gene matches: 10. The CDR3 reads CASSPRTGQIDTQYF. CDR3 nucleotide sequence: TGTGCCAGCTCCCCCCGGACAGGGCAAATAGATACGCAGTATTTT.

The rearrangement uses TRBV28 and TRBJ2-3; 7 bases fit TRBD1. CDR1 and CDR2 (germline): MDHEN, SYDVKM. V was clipped by 3 bases and J by 0 bases; unmatched bases: 3. The length of the CDR3 is 15 residues. The CDR3 spells CASSLRTGSTDTQYF. The DNA of the CDR3 is TGTGCCAGCAGTTTGAGGACAGGCAGCACAGATACGCAGTATTTT.

This sequence joins TRBV7-2 and TRBJ2-7; D is ambiguous. Trimming stripped 0 bases from V and 0 bases from J, with 9 bases between. CDR3 size: 15 residues. Germline loops: CDR1 SGHTA, CDR2 FQGNSA. The CDR3 is CASSLASQISYEQYF. For the CDR3, the DNA is TGTGCCAGCAGCTTAGCTTCCCAGATCTCCTACGAGCAGTACTTC.

The rearrangement joins TRBV5-6 to TRBJ1-2, with D hard to call. Trimming cost V 0 bases and J 4 bases, with 13 bases left between them. The CDR3 consists of 15 residues. In germline, CDR1 is SGHDT, CDR2 YYEEEE. CDR3 region: CASSLVGSVIYGYTF. The DNA for the CDR3 is TGTGCCAGCAGCTTGGTTGGTTCAGTGATCTATGGCTACACCTTC.

This clone was recorded only once. The chain joins TRBV27 to TRBJ1-2; D remains ambiguous. This CDR3 contains 15 residues. Trimming left V 4 bases short and J 1 base short, with 13 bases between. CDR1 and CDR2 from the germline V gene are MNHEY and SMNVEV (reference sequence). The CDR3 nucleotides read TGTGCCAGCAGTTCCTACGATCGGGTTAACTATGGCTACACCTTC. Amino acid sequence: CASSSYDRVNYGYTF.

Only a few counts were recorded for this clone. The chain uses TRBV5-1 and TRBJ1-2; TRBD1 matches at 10 bases. This CDR3 region has 14 residues. Germline lookup yields CDR1 SGHRS and CDR2 YFSETQ. With V trimmed by 4 bases and J by 4 bases, 4 bases remained unmatched. CDR3 bases: TGCGCCAGCAGCCCCGGACAGGGGGGCTATGGCTACACCTTC. Protein: CASSPGQGGYGYTF.

V and J are TRBV5-6 and TRBJ2-7; TRBD1 matches at 7 bases. Germline CDR1 reads SGHDT; CDR2 reads YYEEEE. CDR3 size: 14 residues. V lost 2 bases, J lost 5 bases, and 7 bases stayed unmatched. Here the CDR3 reads CASSFYGTVNEQYF. CDR3 DNA sequence: TGTGCCAGCAGCTTCTACGGGACAGTCAACGAGCAGTACTTC.

This clone occurred a few times. CDR3 region: CASSPLGQGPYEQYF. DNA of the CDR3: TGCGCCAGCAGCCCCCTCGGACAGGGCCCCTACGAGCAGTACTTC. This rearrangement joins TRBV5-1 to TRBJ2-7; TRBD1 agrees at 8 bases. Germline trimming cut 4 bases from V and 2 bases from J; bases unmatched to any gene: 8. The CDR3 contains 15 residues. Germline-derived CDR1 and CDR2 are SGHRS and YFSETQ.

The CDR3 sequence is CSVTTGVSQPQHF. The CDR3 DNA reads TGCAGCGTGACGACAGGGGTCAGTCAGCCCCAGCATTTT. The chain combines TRBV29-1 with TRBJ1-5; 8 bases match TRBD1. In germline, CDR1 is SQVTM, CDR2 ANQGSEA. V was clipped by 6 bases and J by 6 bases; unmatched bases: 7. CDR3 size: 13 residues.

This clone was seen once. The J gene is TRBJ1-5, the V gene TRBV11-2; no clear D. This CDR3 has 14 amino acids. The V end was cut by 1 base, the J end by 1 base, with 5 bases between. Germline V lookup: CDR1 SGHAT, CDR2 FQNNGV. The CDR3 coding sequence is TGTGCCAGCAGCTTAGCCGGGAGCAATCAGCCCCAGCATTTT. Protein: CASSLAGSNQPQHF.

The J gene is TRBJ2-2, the V gene TRBV9; 9 positions agree with TRBD2. The length of the CDR3 is 15 residues. Trimming removed 4 bases from V and 5 bases from J; junction bases left unmatched: 6. The germline V gene has CDR1 SGDLS and CDR2 YYNGEE. CDR3 in amino acids: CASSPFAGGTGELFF. CDR3 in DNA: TGTGCCAGCAGCCCCTTCGCGGGGGGGACCGGGGAGCTGTTTTTT.

The chain joins TRBV30 to TRBJ2-5, with 13 bases that match TRBD2. V gave up 1 base and J gave up 5 bases; unmatched junction bases: 1. This CDR3 has 14 amino acids. Germline V gives CDR1 GTSNPN, CDR2 SVGIG (reference sequence). This CDR3 is CAWSAGLAGETQYF. Written as DNA, the CDR3 is TGTGCCTGGAGTGCGGGACTAGCGGGGGAGACCCAGTACTTC.

The rearrangement links TRBV25-1 to TRBJ1-2; 8 nucleotides agree with TRBD1. J lost 2 bases, V lost 6 bases, and 5 bases had no gene match. CDR1 is MGHDK and CDR2 is SYGVNS in the germline V gene. This CDR3 has 14 amino acids. The CDR3 protein is CASSPWTGNYGYTF. The CDR3 DNA reads TGTGCCAGCAGCCCATGGACAGGGAACTATGGCTACACCTTC.

The chain links TRBV5-4 to TRBJ2-1; TRBD2 agrees at 8 bases. The length of the CDR3 is 16 residues. The V gene's germline CDR1 is SGHNT and CDR2 YYREEE (reference sequence). The junction had 13 bases not matched to a gene; V was cut back by 4 bases and J by 7 bases. The CDR3 DNA reads TGTGCCAGCAGCCCCTCGACAGGCCCGGGAGGGAATGAGCAGTTCTTC. This translates into CASSPSTGPGGNEQFF. The full variable domain, rest sourced from reference TRBV5-4 and TRBJ2-1, is ETGVTQSPTHLIKTRGQQVTLRCSSQSGHNTVSWYQQALGQGPQFIFQYYREEENGRGNFPPRFSGLQFPNYSSELNVNALELDDSALYLCASSPSTGPGGNEQFFGPGTRLTVL.

The chain is built from TRBV3-1 (or the pseudogene TRBV3-2) and TRBJ1-4; D not certain. Trimming cost V 0 bases and J 2 bases, with 10 bases left between them. The CDR3 length is 16 residues. CDR1 and CDR2 (germline): LGHDT, YNNKEL (reference sequence). The CDR3 loop is CASSQESAETNEKLFF. The DNA of the CDR3 is TGTGCCAGCAGCCAAGAGTCTGCCGAGACTAATGAAAAACTGTTTTTT.

This chain uses TRBV11-2 with TRBJ1-1; D ambiguous. In germline, CDR1 is SGHAT, CDR2 FQNNGV. This CDR3 is built from 15 residues. Trimming took 6 bases from V and 6 from J, leaving 20 bases between them. As DNA, the CDR3 is TGTGCCAGCAGGCCCCCGGTCCAAAGGAGGGCTGAAGCTTTCTTT. It translates to CASRPPVQRRAEAFF.